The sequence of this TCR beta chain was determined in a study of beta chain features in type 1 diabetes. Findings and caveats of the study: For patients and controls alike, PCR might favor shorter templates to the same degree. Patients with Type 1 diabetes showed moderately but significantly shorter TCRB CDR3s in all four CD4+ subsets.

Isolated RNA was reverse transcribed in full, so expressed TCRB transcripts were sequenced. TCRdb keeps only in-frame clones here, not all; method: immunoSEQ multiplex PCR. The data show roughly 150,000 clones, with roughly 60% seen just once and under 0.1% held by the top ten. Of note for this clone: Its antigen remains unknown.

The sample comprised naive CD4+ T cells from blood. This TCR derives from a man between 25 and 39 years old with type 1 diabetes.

In DNA, the CDR3 is TGCAGCGTTGAAATTTTAGTCACTGAGCAGTTCTTC. It translates to CSVEILVTEQFF. The chain has TRBV29-1 and TRBJ2-1; no clear D gene. This CDR3 is 12 amino acids long. The germline CDR1 and CDR2 sequences are SQVTM and ANQGSEA. V was pared by 2 bases and J by 9 bases, with 11 bases between.